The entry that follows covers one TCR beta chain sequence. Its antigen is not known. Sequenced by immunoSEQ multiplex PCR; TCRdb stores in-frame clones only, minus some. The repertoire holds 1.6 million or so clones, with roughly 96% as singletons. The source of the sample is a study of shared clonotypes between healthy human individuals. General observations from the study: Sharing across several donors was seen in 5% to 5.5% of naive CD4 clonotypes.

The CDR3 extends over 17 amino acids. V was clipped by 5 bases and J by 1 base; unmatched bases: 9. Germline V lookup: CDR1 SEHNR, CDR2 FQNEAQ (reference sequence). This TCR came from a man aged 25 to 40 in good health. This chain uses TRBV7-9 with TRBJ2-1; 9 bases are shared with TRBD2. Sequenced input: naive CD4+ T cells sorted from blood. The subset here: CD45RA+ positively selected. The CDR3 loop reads CASSPSSLAGSYNEQFF. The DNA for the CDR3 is TGTGCCAGCAGCCCATCTTCGCTAGCGGGATCCTACAATGAGCAGTTCTTC.